The 24 T cell receptor beta chains below were found in one sample sequenced in a study of persistence of HIV-infected CD4 T cells (dated by TCRdb to the early 2020s). TCRbeta repertoires were sequenced from genomic DNA with the immunoSEQ hsTCRB assay version 4 in survey mode. TCRdb holds this immuneACCESS table with in-frame rearrangements only. Some clones are missing; in checked studies, unresolved V genes explain under half, and the rest has no known cause. For this sample there are 35,000 to 40,000 clones; roughly 90% appear just once. Approximately 1.3% of the sample belongs to the ten largest clones. Their specific antigens are unknown. The treatment or condition label, as the study defines it: suppressive antiretroviral therapy. Cells were stimulated with anti-CD3/anti-CD28 magnetic beads as a nonspecific positive control representing the CD4+ T cell repertoire. Responding CD4+ T cells were sorted by upregulation of both CD40 ligand and CD69.

The source material was CD4+ T cells sorted from PBMCs after approximately 20-hour stimulation, sampled from a patient who received antiretroviral therapy. The cell subset or site label on this specimen signifies: CD40L+CD69+ CD4 T cells responding to anti-CD3/anti-CD28 beads, representing the overall repertoire. These receptors were obtained from an adult man with HIV who was CMV-seropositive.

CDR3 loop: CASSQERGESSGANVLTF. The CDR3 DNA follows: TGTGCCAGCAGCCAAGAAAGGGGGGAGAGCTCTGGGGCCAACGTCCTGACTTTC. The chain carries TRBV4-2 and TRBJ2-6; D tentatively reads TRBD1 or TRBD2 (6 bases each). V was clipped by 0 bases and J by 0 bases, with 12 bases between them. CDR1 and CDR2 (germline): LGHNA, YNFKEQ. This CDR3 comprises 18 residues.

The chain employs TRBV6-6 and TRBJ1-6; tentative D call: TRBD1 (6 bases). The CDR3 spans 16 residues. Trimming took 7 bases from V and 6 from J, leaving 19 bases between them. Germline loops: CDR1 MNHNY, CDR2 SVGAGI (reference sequence). CDR3 protein: CASTQLGGGSNSPLHF. As DNA, the CDR3 is TGTGCCAGCACCCAATTGGGGGGGGGCAGTAATTCACCCCTCCACTTT.

The rearrangement joins TRBV2 to TRBJ2-7, with D perhaps matching TRBD2 (5 bases). CDR1 SNHLY and CDR2 FYNNEI come from the germline V gene. There are 16 residues in the CDR3. V was shortened by 1 base and J by 9 bases, with 22 bases between the two germline ends. The DNA of the CDR3 is TGTGCCAGCAGTGAAGAGCAGCCCCGTTGGGGTGAGGGGCAGTACTTC. This encodes CASSEEQPRWGEGQYF.

The J gene is TRBJ2-7, the V gene TRBV7-2; the D call may be TRBD1 or TRBD2 (5 bases each). The CDR3 is made up of 16 amino acids. The V end lost 5 bases, the J end lost 2 bases, and 19 bases lay between the germline ends. The germline V gene has CDR1 SGHTA and CDR2 FQGNSA. The DNA of the CDR3 is TGTGCCAGCAGCCCCCTTGGGGGTAGGAGAGCCTACGAGCAGTACTTC. Translation: CASSPLGGRRAYEQYF. Full variable domain (rest looked up from reference TRBV7-2 and TRBJ2-7): GAGVSQSPSNKVTEKGKDVELRCDPISGHTALYWYRQSLGQGLEFLIYFQGNSAPDKSGLPSDRFSAERTGGSVSTLTIQRTQQEDSAVYLCASSPLGGRRAYEQYFGPGTRLTVT.

The V gene is TRBV27, the J gene TRBJ2-7; 10 bases are shared with TRBD1. V dropped 0 bases and J dropped 5; count of bases not matched to a gene: 7. There are 16 residues in the CDR3. Germline V gene data show CDR1 as MNHEY and CDR2 as SMNVEV (reference sequence). The CDR3 is CASSLSGQGRVNEQYF. DNA for the CDR3: TGTGCCAGCAGTTTATCGGGACAGGGGAGAGTCAACGAGCAGTACTTC.

CDR3 protein: CASSLADSEQFF. In nucleotides, the CDR3 is TGTGCCAGCAGCTTAGCAGACAGTGAGCAGTTCTTC. The chain combines TRBV11-3 with TRBJ2-1; D possibly corresponds to TRBD1 (5 bases). The CDR3 runs to 12 residues. The V gene lost 1 base and the J gene lost 9 bases, with 7 bases spanning the gap. Germline values: CDR1 SGHNT, CDR2 YENEEA.

The chain joins TRBV5-1 to TRBJ2-5; D is unclear. TRBJ2-7 matches the DNA end more closely, so the J call is doubtful. CDR3 length: 14 amino acids. Germline V gene lookup returns CDR1 SGHRS and CDR2 YFSETQ. CDR3 in amino acids: CASSWSSSSYEQYF. In nucleotides, the CDR3 is TGCGCCAGCTCCTGGAGCTCCTCATCCTACGAGCAGTACTTC.

The chain's CDR3 is CASSQEGQGAFVGYTF. The CDR3 region has the DNA TGTGCCAGCAGCCAAGAAGGACAGGGGGCTTTTGTGGGCTACACCTTC. J is TRBJ1-2 and V is TRBV3-1 (or the pseudogene TRBV3-2), with 11 bases fitting TRBD1. Germline V gives CDR1 LGHDT, CDR2 YNNKEL (reference sequence). J was trimmed by 8 bases and V by 0 bases; bases with no gene match: 8. CDR3 length equals 16 residues.

This chain connects TRBV6-5 to TRBJ2-7; D could derive from TRBD1 or TRBD2 (5 bases each). V was cut by 6 bases and J by 2 bases, with 11 bases left in between. The CDR3 sequence is 13 residues long. Germline CDR1 is MNHEY and CDR2 is SVGAGI. The CDR3 protein is CASSLGRTYEQYF. CDR3 DNA sequence: TGTGCCAGCAGCTTGGGACGGACCTACGAGCAGTACTTC.

The chain combines TRBV15 with TRBJ2-3, with D hard to call. Germline CDR1 reads LNHNV; CDR2 reads YYDKDF (reference sequence). The CDR3 sequence is 16 residues long. V lost 0 bases to trimming and J lost 0 bases, with 10 bases between them. Written as DNA, the CDR3 is TGTGCCACCAGCAGAGATAGGGCCATTAGCACAGATACGCAGTATTTT. Translated: CATSRDRAISTDTQYF.

This chain joins TRBV27 and TRBJ1-5, with 12 bases identical to TRBD1. The CDR3 is 17 residues long. Germline V gives CDR1 MNHEY, CDR2 SMNVEV (reference sequence). The J segment lost 7 bases and the V segment lost 6 bases, leaving 13 bases of the junction unmatched. The CDR3 is CASSPGTGGAGGQPQHF. In nucleotides, the CDR3 is TGTGCCAGCAGCCCTGGGACAGGGGGCGCGGGGGGCCAGCCCCAGCATTTT.

This rearrangement joins TRBV18 to TRBJ1-3, with D unclear. The CDR3 is 17 amino acids. Germline V lookup: CDR1 KGHSH, CDR2 LQKENI. V lost 1 base, J lost 0 bases, and 13 bases lay in between. This chain's CDR3 is CASSPQGPLSSGNTIYF. The CDR3 DNA sequence: TGTGCCAGCTCACCACAAGGACCCCTGAGCTCTGGAAACACCATATATTTT.

The chain is built from TRBV10-3 and TRBJ1-1, with D uncertain. The CDR3 loop spans 14 amino acids. V was pared by 4 bases and J by 0 bases, with 9 bases between. Germline CDR1 is ENHRY and CDR2 is SYGVKD. The CDR3 is CAISGWTVNTEAFF. As DNA, the CDR3 is TGTGCCATCAGTGGTTGGACTGTGAACACTGAAGCTTTCTTT.

This sequence joins TRBV6-6 and TRBJ1-4; possibly TRBD1 for D (5 bases). The CDR3 contains 16 residues. The V gene's germline CDR1 is MNHNY and CDR2 SVGAGI (reference sequence). V lost 2 bases, J lost 6 bases, and 16 bases lay in between. CDR3 amino acids: CASSYGRPRGDEKLFF. The CDR3 coding sequence is TGTGCCAGCAGTTACGGCCGACCCCGAGGGGATGAAAAACTGTTTTTT.

This clone was detected only a few times. The chain carries TRBV7-8 and TRBJ2-3; unclear D gene. The CDR3 totals 14 residues. From germline, CDR1 is SGHVS and CDR2 FQNEAQ. Trimming cost V 3 bases and J 1 base, with 8 bases left between them. CDR3: CASSFRRRTDTQYF. The CDR3, as DNA: TGTGCCAGCAGCTTTCGTCGGCGCACAGATACGCAGTATTTT.

The chain has TRBV12-3 or TRBV12-4 and TRBJ1-1; maybe TRBD1 (5 bases). The ends were cut back, 3 bases at V and 5 bases at J, with 10 bases in the middle. This CDR3 contains 13 residues. CDR3 bases: TGTGCCAGCAGTTTTCGGCGGGGGACTGAAGCTTTCTTT. Translated, it gives CASSFRRGTEAFF.

This chain connects TRBV5-4 to TRBJ2-7; TRBD2 agrees at 13 bases. V shed 4 bases, J shed 7 bases, and the junction held 8 bases outside the gene matches. The CDR3 sequence is 15 residues long. Germline-derived CDR1 and CDR2 are SGHNT and YYREEE (reference sequence). The CDR3 reads CASSRGTSGKGEQYF. The CDR3 coding sequence is TGTGCCAGCAGCCGGGGGACTAGCGGGAAGGGGGAGCAGTACTTC.

The chain joins TRBV5-6 to TRBJ1-4; D is uncertain. The CDR3 length is 11 residues. CDR1 is SGHDT and CDR2 is YYEEEE in the germline V gene. V lost 4 bases and J lost 7, with 5 bases in between. The CDR3 DNA reads as TGTGCCAGCAGCAAGGGTGAAAAACTGTTTTTT. Its protein is CASSKGEKLFF. Combining the CDR3 with reference TRBV5-6 and TRBJ1-4 gives the whole variable domain DAGVTQSPTHLIKTRGQQVTLRCSPKSGHDTVSWYQQALGQGPQFIFQYYEEEERQRGNFPDRFSGHQFPNYSSELNVNALLLGDSALYLCASSKGEKLFFGSGTQLSVL.

The CDR3 protein is CATSDRDRGADTQYF. Here the CDR3 DNA reads TGTGCCACCAGTGACAGGGACAGGGGGGCAGATACGCAGTATTTT. The J gene is TRBJ2-3, the V gene TRBV24-1, with 11 positions matching TRBD1. Germline CDR1 reads KGHDR; CDR2 reads SFDVKD. This CDR3 is 15 amino acids long. With 4 bases clipped from V and 4 bases from J, the junction kept 3 bases outside the gene matches.

In DNA form, the CDR3 reads TGTGCCACCAGCAGAGATCCCCCGGGACAGGGGAGTAATTCACCCCTCCACTTT. Translation: CATSRDPPGQGSNSPLHF. The chain joins TRBV15 to TRBJ1-6; 10 bases are a match to TRBD1. This CDR3 is 18 amino acids long. J gave up 6 bases and V 0 bases, and 8 bases lay outside the gene matches. Germline-derived CDR1 and CDR2 are LNHNV and YYDKDF (reference sequence).

This chain uses TRBV6-5 with TRBJ1-4; 8 bases fit TRBD1. This CDR3 region has 15 residues. V trimming: 7 bases; J trimming: 7 bases; junction bases outside the gene matches: 11. CDR1 and CDR2 from the germline V gene are MNHEY and SVGAGI. The CDR3 loop is CASTLAGGGVEKLFF. The CDR3 nucleotides are TGTGCCAGCACCCTTGCAGGGGGCGGGGTTGAAAAACTGTTTTTT.

The chain joins TRBV6-4 to TRBJ1-2; perhaps TRBD1 as D (5 bases). Deletions cut 6 bases from V and 4 bases from J, with 18 bases between. CDR1 is MRHNA and CDR2 is SNTAGT in the germline V gene. The CDR3 is 15 residues long. CDR3: CASSPGVGGGYGYTF. In nucleotides, the CDR3 is TGTGCCAGCAGCCCCGGTGTCGGGGGAGGCTATGGCTACACCTTC.

The genes are TRBV7-6 and TRBJ2-7; D is possibly TRBD2 (6 bases). Deletions cut 5 bases from V and 1 base from J, with 12 bases between. The V gene's germline CDR1 is SGHVS and CDR2 FNYEAQ. The CDR3 is made up of 14 amino acids. The CDR3 coding sequence is TGTGCCAGCAGCCAGACTAGTTTGTCCTACGAGCAGTACTTC. Protein sequence: CASSQTSLSYEQYF.

The chain carries TRBV30 and TRBJ2-1; D may be TRBD2 (5 bases). The ends were cut back, 4 bases at V and 0 bases at J, with 22 bases in the middle. The germline CDR1 and CDR2 sequences are GTSNPN and SVGIG (reference sequence). This CDR3 contains 18 residues. The CDR3 spells CAWNSIRTYPSSYNEQFF. The CDR3, as DNA: TGTGCCTGGAATTCAATCAGGACTTATCCGAGCTCCTACAATGAGCAGTTCTTC.